Listed here are 23 T cell receptor beta chains from one sample, sequenced in a study of beta chain features in type 1 diabetes. The study's findings and limits: Significant though moderate, a shortening of TCRB CDR3s appeared in all four CD4+ subsets of Type 1 diabetes patients.

cDNA synthesis used the whole RNA isolate, giving expressed TCRB sequences. Sequenced by immunoSEQ multiplex PCR; TCRdb stores in-frame clones only, minus some. Of tens of thousands of clones detected, roughly 49% appear once; the ten largest clones hold 0.7%. These TCRs' antigens remain unknown. The sequenced sample was central memory CD4+ T cells from blood. Every receptor here comes from a man aged 30 to 39 with type 1 diabetes.

The chain couples TRBV19 to TRBJ2-6; tentatively, D is TRBD2 (6 bases). V lost 7 bases to trimming and J lost 2 bases, with 12 bases between them. The CDR3 extends over 15 amino acids. Germline V gives CDR1 LNHDA, CDR2 SQIVND (reference sequence). The CDR3 sequence: CASIHSGAGANVLTF. For the CDR3, the DNA is TGTGCCAGTATTCATTCGGGGGCTGGGGCCAACGTCCTGACTTTC. Using reference TRBV19 and TRBJ2-6 for the parts outside the CDR3, the full variable domain is DGGITQSPKYLFRKEGQNVTLSCEQNLNHDAMYWYRQDPGQGLRLIYYSQIVNDFQKGDIAEGYSVSREKKESFPLTVTSAQKNPTAFYLCASIHSGAGANVLTFGAGSRLTVL.

V gene TRBV7-2 combines with J gene TRBJ2-7, with 12 bases matching TRBD1. The CDR3 length is 15 residues. Germline V gives CDR1 SGHTA, CDR2 FQGNSA. Unmatched junction bases numbered 5, after V lost 1 base and J lost 7 bases. CDR3 coding DNA: TGTGCCAGCAGCTTAGTGGGACAGGGGGCAGGGGAGCAGTACTTC. This encodes CASSLVGQGAGEQYF. Filled out from reference TRBV7-2 and TRBJ2-7, the complete variable domain reads GAGVSQSPSNKVTEKGKDVELRCDPISGHTALYWYRQSLGQGLEFLIYFQGNSAPDKSGLPSDRFSAERTGGSVSTLTIQRTQQEDSAVYLCASSLVGQGAGEQYFGPGTRLTVT.

Only a few counts were recorded for this clone. This rearrangement joins TRBV7-2 to TRBJ2-3; tentatively, D is TRBD2 (6 bases). Germline V gene lookup returns CDR1 SGHTA and CDR2 FQGNSA. Trimming left V 1 base short and J 0 bases short, with 11 bases between. CDR3 length: 16 amino acids. The CDR3 loop is CASSLGTTPSTDTQYF. For the CDR3, the DNA is TGTGCCAGCAGCTTAGGGACTACCCCTAGCACAGATACGCAGTATTTT.

This clone was counted once. This rearrangement joins TRBV5-4 to TRBJ1-3, with D possibly matching TRBD1 (5 bases). Deletions cut 0 bases from V and 4 bases from J, with 20 bases between. In germline, CDR1 is SGHNT, CDR2 YYREEE (reference sequence). This CDR3 has 18 amino acids. Written as DNA, the CDR3 is TGTGCCAGCAGCTTGGCAGGGCCGGCTAGGTCAGCCGGAAACACCATATATTTT. Protein: CASSLAGPARSAGNTIYF.

This chain uses TRBV6-5 with TRBJ2-7; maybe TRBD1 (6 bases). The CDR3 has 16 residues. Germline V gene data show CDR1 as MNHEY and CDR2 as SVGAGI. Trimming cost V 4 bases and J 0 bases, with 16 bases left between them. The CDR3 DNA is TGTGCCAGCAGTTCGTCCCGGACAGTTAGCTCCTACGAGCAGTACTTC. Its protein is CASSSSRTVSSYEQYF.

The chain is built from TRBV2 and TRBJ2-7; 12 nucleotides align to TRBD2. The CDR3 sequence is 17 residues long. The germline V gene encodes CDR1 SNHLY and CDR2 FYNNEI. Germline trimming cut 5 bases from V and 0 bases from J; bases unmatched to any gene: 8. CDR3 amino acids: CASSLLAGGSSSYEQYF. The CDR3 nucleotides are TGTGCCAGCAGTCTTCTAGCGGGAGGGTCAAGCTCCTACGAGCAGTACTTC.

The chain has TRBV11-2 and TRBJ2-1; TRBD1 might be the D (6 bases). This CDR3 has 13 residues. Germline V gene data show CDR1 as SGHAT and CDR2 as FQNNGV. V was pared by 6 bases and J by 5 bases, with 11 bases between. The CDR3 region is CASSRQAHNEQFF. CDR3 coding DNA: TGTGCCAGCAGTCGACAGGCCCACAATGAGCAGTTCTTC.

The V and J genes are TRBV11-2 and TRBJ1-4; tentatively, D is TRBD1 (5 bases). The V gene lost 5 bases and the J gene lost 11 bases, with 18 bases spanning the gap. The CDR3 loop spans 14 amino acids. The germline V gene has CDR1 SGHAT and CDR2 FQNNGV. CDR3 coding DNA: TGTGCCAGCAGCCCTCCCGGAGGGGTGGGGAAACTGTTTTTT. Translation gives CASSPPGGVGKLFF.

This clone occurred a few times. The chain uses TRBV29-1 and TRBJ2-5, with 8 positions matching TRBD1. This CDR3 spans 14 amino acids. Per the germline V gene, CDR1 is SQVTM and CDR2 is ANQGSEA. The junction had 8 bases not matched to a gene; V was cut back by 4 bases and J by 4 bases. The CDR3 sequence: CSVGPGGAGETQYF. The CDR3 DNA reads TGCAGCGTTGGGCCAGGGGGCGCCGGAGAGACCCAGTACTTC.

The V gene is TRBV6-1, the J gene TRBJ2-1; 7 bases line up with TRBD2. CDR3 size: 13 residues. CDR1 is MNHNS and CDR2 is SASEGT in the germline V gene. Trimming took 8 bases from V and 9 from J; bases not matched to a gene: 10. This CDR3 is CASAGSREGEQFF. The CDR3 nucleotides read TGTGCCAGCGCGGGGAGCAGGGAGGGTGAGCAGTTCTTC.

This clone was picked up a small number of times. CDR3 residues: CASSRGRGNTEAFF. The CDR3 bases are TGTGCCAGCAGCCGCGGACGGGGTAACACTGAAGCTTTCTTT. The chain couples TRBV11-1 to TRBJ1-1; no definite D call. The CDR3 has 14 amino acids. CDR1 SGHAT and CDR2 FQDESV come from the germline V gene (reference sequence). The V end was cut by 5 bases, the J end by 2 bases, with 12 bases between.

There are a few counts of this clone. The chain combines TRBV7-9 with TRBJ1-1; 12 positions agree with TRBD1. Germline V gene sequence: CDR1 SEHNR, CDR2 FQNEAQ (reference sequence). The CDR3 runs 16 residues. The junction had 6 bases not matched to a gene; V was cut back by 3 bases and J by 4 bases. CDR3 region: CASSFGTGGWSTEAFF. DNA of the CDR3: TGTGCCAGCAGCTTTGGGACAGGGGGCTGGAGCACTGAAGCTTTCTTT.

The chain employs TRBV21-1 and TRBJ2-3; the table's D call TRBD2 went unverified against the DNA. TRBV21-1 is reported as a pseudogene. The CDR3 runs 15 residues. Here the CDR3 reads CASTGPCGKWDTQYF. The CDR3 region has the DNA TGTGCCAGCACCGGACCATGCGGGAAGTGGGATACGCAGTATTTT.

This clone was found once. The chain combines TRBV28 with TRBJ1-4; weak D call: TRBD1 (6 bases). V lost 2 bases and J lost 9, with 16 bases in between. Germline CDR1 MDHEN, CDR2 SYDVKM. This CDR3 is 15 amino acids long. The CDR3: CASSLSAGGAQKLFF. DNA of the CDR3: TGTGCCAGCAGTTTAAGTGCTGGGGGCGCGCAAAAACTGTTTTTT.

The chain recombines TRBV18 with TRBJ2-2; D is perhaps TRBD1 (6 bases). With 6 bases removed from V and 9 bases from J, the gap between germline ends came to 11 bases. Looked up from germline, CDR1 is KGHSH and CDR2 is LQKENI. The CDR3 consists of 12 residues. This CDR3 reads CASSFGQRELFF. In DNA, the CDR3 is TGTGCCAGCTCTTTCGGACAGCGGGAGCTGTTTTTT.

V usage is TRBV5-6 and J usage is TRBJ2-5, with a tentative D call TRBD2 (5 bases). Germline V lookup: CDR1 SGHDT, CDR2 YYEEEE. This CDR3 contains 14 residues. V was clipped by 0 bases and J by 4 bases, with 10 bases between them. The DNA for the CDR3 is TGTGCCAGCAGCTTGGACGGGGTATCAGAGACCCAGTACTTC. Protein: CASSLDGVSETQYF.

The chain has TRBV9 and TRBJ2-7; D not certain. Germline V CDR1 and CDR2: SGDLS, YYNGEE. V lost 3 bases and J lost 2, with 15 bases in between. The CDR3 is 15 residues long. The CDR3 reads CASSEPLPSAYEQYF. CDR3 coding DNA: TGTGCCAGCAGCGAGCCCTTGCCGAGCGCCTACGAGCAGTACTTC.

The chain uses TRBV6-5 and TRBJ1-2, with 11 bases lining up with TRBD1. After removal of 7 bases from V and 8 bases from J, the junction contained 3 bases not matched to a gene. Germline values: CDR1 MNHEY, CDR2 SVGAGI. This CDR3 spans 12 amino acids. CDR3 nucleotides: TGTGCCAGCACCGGGACAGGGGGGGGCTACACCTTC. Its protein is CASTGTGGGYTF.

The V call is TRBV11-2, the J call TRBJ1-6, with 8 bases that match TRBD1. Germline CDR1 reads SGHAT; CDR2 reads FQNNGV. V shed 4 bases and J 5 bases; nucleotides not matched to a gene: 4. There are 15 residues in the CDR3. This chain's CDR3 is CASSSQGVDNSPLHF. The CDR3 nucleotides are TGTGCCAGCAGCTCACAGGGGGTGGATAATTCACCCCTCCACTTT.

This rearrangement joins TRBV27 to TRBJ1-1; 10 bases fit TRBD1. The germline V gene has CDR1 MNHEY and CDR2 SMNVEV (reference sequence). With V trimmed by 5 bases and J by 10 bases, 10 bases remained unmatched. This CDR3 comprises 14 residues. CDR3 nucleotide sequence: TGTGCCAGCAGTGCTACCGGGACAGGGGTTAGAGCTTTCTTT. It codes for CASSATGTGVRAFF.

The chain carries TRBV2 and TRBJ2-5; 10 bases match TRBD1. This CDR3 has 14 residues. J was trimmed by 4 bases and V by 6 bases; bases with no gene match: 5. Germline lookup yields CDR1 SNHLY and CDR2 FYNNEI. The CDR3 DNA is TGTGCCAGCAGCCCGGGACAGGGGTTAGAGACCCAGTACTTC. It codes for CASSPGQGLETQYF.

The V and J genes are TRBV7-8 and TRBJ2-7, with 7 bases aligning to TRBD2. The CDR3 extends over 16 amino acids. Germline CDR1 and CDR2: SGHVS and FQNEAQ. With V trimmed by 4 bases and J by 0 bases, 9 bases remained unmatched. CDR3 bases: TGTGCCAGCAGCTCTGGACTAGACAGATTCTCCTACGAGCAGTACTTC. It codes for CASSSGLDRFSYEQYF.

The gene calls are TRBV5-4 and TRBJ2-1; 10 nucleotides agree with TRBD1. This CDR3 spans 16 amino acids. V was pared by 4 bases and J by 4 bases, with 8 bases of the junction left unmatched. Germline V CDR1 and CDR2: SGHNT, YYREEE (reference sequence). DNA of the CDR3: TGTGCCAGCAGCCCGGGACAGGGGAAGCAATACAATGAGCAGTTCTTC. Protein sequence: CASSPGQGKQYNEQFF.